The 21 T cell receptor beta chains below come from one sample, sequenced in a study of Tregs in tolerant kidney transplant recipients. Clones were read by immunoSEQ multiplex PCR, and TCRdb kept only the in-frame ones, dropping some. This sample has tens of thousands of clones, with roughly 93% found just once. Material: CD4+ T cells from blood, obtained before the transplant. The receptors originated from a human donor who received a combined kidney and bone marrow transplant.

This chain uses TRBV19 with TRBJ1-5; TRBD1 matches at 7 bases. Trimming cost V 0 bases and J 0 bases; bases outside gene matches: 2. Germline values: CDR1 LNHDA, CDR2 SQIVND (reference sequence). The CDR3 length is 16 residues. Here the CDR3 reads CASSIDDRVSNQPQHF. In nucleotides, the CDR3 is TGTGCCAGTAGTATAGACGACAGGGTTAGCAATCAGCCCCAGCATTTT.

The chain has TRBV4-2 and TRBJ1-4; no clear D gene. There are 18 residues in the CDR3. From germline, CDR1 is LGHNA and CDR2 YNFKEQ. V gave up 1 base and J gave up 0 bases, with 15 bases separating them. This chain's CDR3 is CASSQVLKRGTTNEKLFF. The DNA of the CDR3 is TGTGCCAGCAGCCAAGTCTTAAAGCGCGGGACAACTAATGAAAAACTGTTTTTT.

The chain is built from TRBV27 and TRBJ2-7; D ambiguous. Germline CDR1 and CDR2: MNHEY and SMNVEV (reference sequence). Trimming shortened V by 5 bases and J by 0 bases, and 11 bases separated the two germline ends. The CDR3 loop spans 14 amino acids. CDR3 loop: CASSESPLSYEQYF. CDR3 in DNA: TGTGCCAGCAGTGAGTCCCCCCTCTCCTACGAGCAGTACTTC.

This chain uses TRBV30 with TRBJ2-3; 7 positions match TRBD2. This CDR3 has 13 residues. V shed 8 bases, J shed 3 bases, and the junction held 8 bases outside the gene matches. Germline V gives CDR1 GTSNPN, CDR2 SVGIG (reference sequence). DNA for the CDR3: TGTGCCGGGGGGGGAGGAGCGACAGATACGCAGTATTTT. It specifies CAGGGGATDTQYF.

This clone is a singleton in its sample. The chain links TRBV20-1 to TRBJ2-5; D remains unclear. The CDR3 is made up of 11 amino acids. The germline CDR1 and CDR2 sequences are DFQATT and SNEGSKA (reference sequence). The ends were cut back, 2 bases at V and 6 bases at J, with 7 bases in the middle. The CDR3, as DNA: TGCAGTGCTAGAAACTCCCAGACCCAGTACTTC. The encoded protein is CSARNSQTQYF.

J is TRBJ1-5 and V is TRBV6-5; a weak D match, TRBD1 (5 bases). V lost 7 bases and J 7 bases, leaving 14 bases between the germline ends. CDR1 is MNHEY, CDR2 SVGAGI, per germline. The CDR3 length is 13 residues. The CDR3 here is CASTGTGGQPQHF. Here the CDR3 DNA reads TGTGCCAGCACCGGGACGGGGGGGCAGCCCCAGCATTTT.

The genes are TRBV5-1 and TRBJ2-7; 11 bases agree with TRBD1. The CDR3 is 15 residues long. The junction had 12 bases not matched to a gene; V was cut back by 8 bases and J by 5 bases. Germline V gives CDR1 SGHRS, CDR2 YFSETQ. Here the CDR3 reads CASQISGQGVNEQYF. The CDR3 bases are TGCGCCAGTCAAATCTCGGGACAGGGGGTGAACGAGCAGTACTTC.

V usage is TRBV11-2 and J usage is TRBJ1-1, with D tentatively TRBD1 (6 bases). Per germline, CDR1 SGHAT and CDR2 FQNNGV. The CDR3 runs to 15 residues. V was clipped by 5 bases and J by 4 bases, with 17 bases between them. CDR3 in amino acids: CASSPPGRGSTEAFF. The CDR3, as DNA: TGTGCCAGCAGCCCCCCCGGGAGGGGGAGCACTGAAGCTTTCTTT.

The V and J genes are TRBV9 and TRBJ2-2, with D possibly matching TRBD2 (5 bases). Germline V lookup: CDR1 SGDLS, CDR2 YYNGEE. The CDR3 runs 14 residues. Trimming took off 4 bases at V and 9 bases at J, with 16 bases between the two ends. Written as DNA, the CDR3 is TGTGCCAGCAGCTCGAGGGCAGGTCGGTGGGAGCTGTTTTTT. It is translated as CASSSRAGRWELFF. The full variable domain, rest sourced from reference TRBV9 and TRBJ2-2, is DSGVTQTPKHLITATGQRVTLRCSPRSGDLSVYWYQQSLDQGLQFLIQYYNGEERAKGNILERFSAQQFPDLHSELNLSSLELGDSALYFCASSSRAGRWELFFGEGSRLTVL.

V usage is TRBV6-4 and J usage is TRBJ1-1; D uncertain. The CDR3 is 13 residues long. Germline V gene lookup returns CDR1 MRHNA and CDR2 SNTAGT. V lost 5 bases and J lost 2, with 9 bases in between. Written as DNA, the CDR3 is TGTGCCAGCAGTATACAGCCCAACACTGAAGCTTTCTTT. Encoded protein: CASSIQPNTEAFF.

V usage is TRBV30 and J usage is TRBJ1-1; TRBD1 matches 8 bases. The germline V gene has CDR1 GTSNPN and CDR2 SVGIG (reference sequence). With 6 bases clipped from V and 3 bases from J, the junction kept 6 bases outside the gene matches. The CDR3 loop spans 13 amino acids. The CDR3 bases are TGTGCCTGCGGACAGGGTCTAGACACTGAAGCTTTCTTT. Translating gives CACGQGLDTEAFF.

This clone has a single count. The genes are TRBV11-2 and TRBJ2-1, with 8 bases lining up with TRBD1. Per the germline V gene, CDR1 is SGHAT and CDR2 is FQNNGV. The CDR3 totals 15 residues. The trim removed 5 bases at V and 5 bases at J, leaving 8 bases unmatched. CDR3 residues: CASSRRGTGNNEQFF. The CDR3 DNA is TGTGCCAGCAGCCGGCGTGGGACAGGTAACAATGAGCAGTTCTTC.

The rearrangement joins TRBV7-2 to TRBJ2-7; 8 nucleotides match TRBD2. There are 14 residues in the CDR3. CDR1 and CDR2 from the germline V gene are SGHTA and FQGNSA. With V trimmed by 1 base and J by 3 bases, 2 bases remained unmatched. CDR3 sequence reads: CASSLVSGGYEQYF. CDR3 DNA: TGTGCCAGCAGCTTAGTCAGCGGGGGCTACGAGCAGTACTTC.

This clone is a singleton in its sample. The chain couples TRBV2 to TRBJ2-3, with D tentatively TRBD2 (7 bases). V was pared by 6 bases and J by 6 bases, with 16 bases between. Germline values: CDR1 SNHLY, CDR2 FYNNEI. The length of the CDR3 is 14 residues. In nucleotides, the CDR3 is TGTGCCAGCAGGGGGGGGGCCCGGGCCGATACGCAGTATTTT. Protein product: CASRGGARADTQYF.

CDR3 nucleotides: TGTGCCCTTCCGGAGGGCCTCCCGTTGGGAGATACGCAGTATTTT. It translates to CALPEGLPLGDTQYF. The genes are TRBV2 and TRBJ2-3, with D perhaps TRBD2 (6 bases). The germline V gene encodes CDR1 SNHLY and CDR2 FYNNEI. Trimming shortened V by 11 bases and J by 5 bases, and 23 bases separated the two germline ends. The CDR3 consists of 15 residues.

The rearrangement links TRBV5-1 to TRBJ2-2; D might be TRBD1 (6 bases). Between the trimmed V and J ends, which lost 2 bases and 6 bases, there was a span of 8 bases. Germline CDR1 is SGHRS and CDR2 is YFSETQ. CDR3 length: 13 amino acids. The CDR3 here is CASSLPGAGELFF. As DNA, the CDR3 is TGCGCCAGCAGCTTACCAGGGGCCGGGGAGCTGTTTTTT.

This clone appeared a few times. The chain is built from TRBV2 and TRBJ1-4, with 7 bases matching TRBD1. The germline V gene encodes CDR1 SNHLY and CDR2 FYNNEI. The trim removed 5 bases at V and 5 bases at J, leaving 8 bases unmatched. The CDR3 runs 15 residues. CDR3 sequence: CASSRPGQRNEKLFF. Written as DNA, the CDR3 is TGTGCCAGCAGTCGGCCGGGACAGCGCAATGAAAAACTGTTTTTT.

This chain joins TRBV7-8 and TRBJ2-3; 10 positions agree with TRBD2. The CDR3 consists of 14 residues. V was clipped by 8 bases and J by 4 bases; unmatched bases: 6. Germline-derived CDR1 and CDR2 are SGHVS and FQNEAQ. The CDR3 region has the DNA TGTGCCAGCGCTAGCGGGAGTATGGCAGATACGCAGTATTTT. This gives the protein CASASGSMADTQYF.

The J gene is TRBJ2-1, the V gene TRBV11-1; the match to TRBD2 covers 11 bases. CDR1 is SGHAT, CDR2 FQDESV, per germline (reference sequence). The CDR3 spans 17 residues. The trim removed 5 bases at V and 3 bases at J, leaving 9 bases unmatched. CDR3 in DNA: TGTGCCAGCAGCCCCCACGTGACTAGCGGGAACTACAATGAGCAGTTCTTC. The encoded protein is CASSPHVTSGNYNEQFF.

V and J are TRBV7-2 and TRBJ1-2; D ambiguous. The germline CDR1 and CDR2 sequences are SGHTA and FQGNSA. V was clipped by 7 bases and J by 0 bases, with 15 bases between them. The CDR3 runs to 15 residues. CDR3 sequence reads: CASNPNGSPNYGYTF. The CDR3 coding sequence is TGTGCCAGCAATCCGAACGGTTCCCCTAACTATGGCTACACCTTC.

This clone was seen a single time. V usage is TRBV5-1 and J usage is TRBJ2-5, with 10 bases that match TRBD2. This CDR3 has 15 amino acids. The J segment lost 5 bases and the V segment lost 7 bases, leaving 11 bases of the junction unmatched. Germline CDR1 is SGHRS and CDR2 is YFSETQ. In DNA, the CDR3 is TGCGCCAGCGCACCAAGCGGGAGGGCCCTGGAGACCCAGTACTTC. Translated: CASAPSGRALETQYF.